These T cell receptor beta chains were read from a single sample in a study of identical twins. TCRdb recomputed calls from the 5' RACE reads with MiXCR, one row per CDR3 protein. The data show about 570,000 distinct CDR3 sequences, 9.6% seen once. This same sample was also part of a study on yellow fever vaccine responses in identical twins.

Sequenced sample: PBMCs. These receptor sequences come from a woman in her late teens or twenties in good health. Both conserved end residues are part of each CDR3. Each record gives: CDR3 protein, CDR3 DNA, V gene, D gene, clone size, J gene. A D gene is named only where the DNA matches it firmly. Not all rows give a size; the values are once, few, many and, for expanded clones, a class.

CASSYYRGKADTQYF	TGTGCCAGCAGTTACTACAGGGGTAAGGCAGATACGCAGTATTTT	TRBV6-2/TRBV6-3	TRBD1	many	TRBJ2-3
CATSTRTARQQFF	TGTGCCACCAGCACCAGGACAGCCCGTCAGCAGTTCTTC	TRBV15	NA	few	TRBJ2-1
CASSGSGPGAGGYTF	TGTGCCAGCAGCGGATCCGGGCCTGGGGCCGGGGGCTACACCTTC	TRBV2	NA	NA	TRBJ1-2
CSVAPQRGTGELFF	TGCAGCGTTGCGCCCCAGCGGGGGACCGGGGAGCTGTTTTTT	TRBV29-1	TRBD2	NA	TRBJ2-2
CASSEQGATGYTF	TGTGCCAGCAGTGAACAGGGGGCGACGGGCTACACCTTC	TRBV2	TRBD1	NA	TRBJ1-2
CASSAYGGGGVNTGELFF	TGTGCCAGCAGTGCCTACGGCGGCGGGGGGGTAAACACCGGGGAGCTGTTTTTT	TRBV28	TRBD2	many	TRBJ2-2
CASRDFPSSYEQYF	TGTGCCAGCAGGGACTTTCCTAGCTCCTACGAGCAGTACTTC	TRBV11-2	NA	few	TRBJ2-7
CASSVVGTGGGALHF	TGCGCCAGCAGCGTGGTGGGGACAGGAGGAGGGGCCCTCCACTTT	TRBV5-1	TRBD1	many	TRBJ1-6
CASSRTTSGNYEQFF	TGTGCCAGCAGCCGCACGACTAGCGGGAACTATGAGCAGTTCTTC	TRBV7-8	TRBD2	few	TRBJ2-1
CASSQAPLGQGWLETQYF	TGTGCCAGCAGCCAAGCCCCCCTAGGACAGGGGTGGTTAGAGACCCAGTACTTC	TRBV3-1	TRBD1	few	TRBJ2-5
CASRMGLAVWGTQYF	TGTGCCAGCAGAATGGGACTAGCGGTCTGGGGGACCCAGTACTTC	TRBV28	TRBD2	NA	TRBJ2-5
CASSFTSVGSYEQYF	TGTGCCAGCAGCTTTACATCGGTTGGTTCTTACGAGCAGTACTTC	TRBV7-2	NA	once	TRBJ2-7
CASSLELAGPYEQYF	TGTGCCAGCAGCTTAGAGCTAGCGGGGCCCTACGAGCAGTACTTC	TRBV7-3	TRBD2	many	TRBJ2-7
CSVYGLESTYEQYF	TGCAGCGTTTATGGGTTGGAGTCCACCTACGAGCAGTACTTC	TRBV29-1	NA	few	TRBJ2-7
CASSYLGTGADTQYF	TGTGCCAGCAGTTACCTGGGAACAGGGGCAGATACGCAGTATTTT	TRBV6-1	TRBD1	NA	TRBJ2-3
CASSFIGGSYNEQFF	TGTGCCAGCAGTTTCATCGGGGGTTCATACAATGAGCAGTTCTTC	TRBV27	NA	NA	TRBJ2-1
CSARDRDISTDTQYF	TGCAGTGCTAGAGACCGGGACATTAGCACAGATACGCAGTATTTT	TRBV20-1	NA	NA	TRBJ2-3
CATSDDGTSGMGLSSYNEQFF	TGTGCCACCAGTGACGACGGGACTAGCGGTATGGGGCTGAGCTCCTACAATGAGCAGTTCTTC	TRBV24-1	TRBD2	many	TRBJ2-1
CSVRGGYGYTF	TGCAGCGTGAGGGGCGGCTATGGCTACACCTTC	TRBV29-1	NA	few	TRBJ1-2
CASSLEGLTGELFF	TGTGCCAGCAGCTTGGAGGGGTTGACCGGGGAGCTGTTTTTT	TRBV11-3	NA	NA	TRBJ2-2
CASSPIAGGSGELFF	TGTGCCAGCAGCCCCATCGCCGGGGGCTCCGGGGAGCTGTTTTTT	TRBV11-3	NA	many	TRBJ2-2
CATSDSNSRGGGTGELFF	TGTGCCACCAGTGACTCCAATTCCCGGGGCGGGGGCACCGGGGAGCTGTTTTTT	TRBV24-1	TRBD2	many	TRBJ2-2
CASSQGPGHKYNEQFF	TGCGCCAGCAGCCAAGGCCCGGGACACAAATACAATGAGCAGTTCTTC	TRBV4-3	NA	NA	TRBJ2-1
CASSSRVGLHEQYF	TGTGCCAGCAGCTCCCGAGTTGGGCTTCACGAGCAGTACTTC	TRBV11-2	NA	few	TRBJ2-7
CASSPDRNIGSYEQFF	TGTGCCAGCAGTCCGGACAGGAATATAGGATCTTATGAGCAGTTCTTC	TRBV28	TRBD1	NA	TRBJ2-1
CASSLAESQGADTQYF	TGCGCCAGCAGCTTGGCCGAAAGCCAAGGAGCAGATACGCAGTATTTT	TRBV5-1	NA	few	TRBJ2-3
CATSSWNRGGTGELFF	TGTGCCACCAGCAGTTGGAACAGGGGTGGGACCGGGGAGCTGTTTTTT	TRBV15	TRBD1	many	TRBJ2-2
CASSQDGDGRGRNEQFF	TGTGCCAGCAGCCAAGACGGCGACGGCAGGGGACGCAATGAGCAGTTCTTC	TRBV4-2	NA	few	TRBJ2-1